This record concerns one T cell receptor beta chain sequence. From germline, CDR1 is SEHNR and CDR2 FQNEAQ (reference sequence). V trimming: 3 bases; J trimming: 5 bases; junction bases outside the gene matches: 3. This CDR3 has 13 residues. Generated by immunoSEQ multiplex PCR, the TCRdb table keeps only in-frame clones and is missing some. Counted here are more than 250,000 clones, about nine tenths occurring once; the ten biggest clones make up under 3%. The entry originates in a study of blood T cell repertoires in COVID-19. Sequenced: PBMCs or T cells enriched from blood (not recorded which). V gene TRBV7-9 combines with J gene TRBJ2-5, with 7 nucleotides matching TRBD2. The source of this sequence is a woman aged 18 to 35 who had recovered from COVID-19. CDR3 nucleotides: TGTGCCAGCAGCTTCGGGGGGATCGAGACCCAGTACTTC. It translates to CASSFGGIETQYF.